The 27 T cell receptor beta chains given below trace back to one sample, sequenced in a study of T-cell reconstitution after alpha-beta-depleted transplantation in children (dated by TCRdb to the mid-2010s). Libraries were made using PCR. The sequencing machine was an Illumina HiSeq 2500. TCR libraries were prepared with molecular barcoding, using unique molecular identifiers to normalize TCRbeta repertoire quantification. TCRdb redid the processing of the public reads, applying fastp at Q25 and MiXCR, and retained in-frame beta chains. Rows matching on CDR3 protein sequence are summarized as one entry with the most common DNA and genes. For this sample the table gives roughly 420,000 distinct CDR3 sequences, of which about a sixth were detected only once. The ten largest clonotypes hold less than 30% of the sample. The treatment or condition label, read with the paper, signifies: allogeneic hematopoietic cell transplantation with graft depleted of TCRalphabeta T cells and CD19 B cells.

This sample comprised PBMCs, mostly from graft donor cells, obtained 360 days after TCRalphabeta/CD19-depleted stem cell transplant. All receptors come from a boy younger than two who had a stem cell transplant for Wiskott-Aldrich syndrome, so the T cells may come from the graft donor.

In its sample, this clonotype was seen a few times. The V and J genes are TRBV4-3 and TRBJ1-6, with 9 bases identical to TRBD1. The CDR3 spans 15 residues. CDR1 LGHNA and CDR2 YSLEER come from the germline V gene. V shed 1 base and J 9 bases; nucleotides not matched to a gene: 4. In DNA form, the CDR3 reads TGCGCCAGCAGCCAAGTTGGACAGGGGACTTCACCCCTCCACTTT. Encoded protein: CASSQVGQGTSPLHF.

This clonotype has only one observation. This CDR3 reads CASSPRPTGGTDTQYF. The CDR3 region has the DNA TGTGCCAGCAGCCCACGGCCTACAGGAGGCACAGATACGCAGTATTTT. J is TRBJ2-3 and V is TRBV5-5; D may be TRBD1 (5 bases). Germline V lookup: CDR1 SGHKS, CDR2 YYEKEE (reference sequence). Between the trimmed V and J ends, which lost 4 bases and 1 base, there was a span of 16 bases. The CDR3 spans 16 residues.

This clonotype was found a few times. V usage is TRBV6-5 and J usage is TRBJ2-5; 10 bases align to TRBD1. CDR1 and CDR2 from the germline V gene are MNHEY and SVGAGI. The CDR3 length is 19 residues. The trim removed 0 bases at V and 1 base at J, leaving 11 bases unmatched. The CDR3, as DNA: TGTGCCAGCAGTTACTCGAGAATCGGGACAGGGGTCCTCCAAGAGACCCAGTACTTC. Translated, it gives CASSYSRIGTGVLQETQYF.

This clonotype was seen a few times. CDR3 sequence: CASSPARGQPQHF. Written as DNA, the CDR3 is TGTGCCAGCAGCCCAGCCAGGGGACAGCCCCAGCATTTT. This chain connects TRBV7-9 to TRBJ1-5; tentatively, D is TRBD1 (6 bases). Germline V CDR1 and CDR2: SEHNR, FQNEAQ (reference sequence). This CDR3 has 13 amino acids. Trimming took 5 bases from V and 7 from J, leaving 12 bases between them.

This clonotype was picked up a small number of times. This rearrangement joins TRBV3-1 to TRBJ2-7; no definite D call. Trimming removed 0 bases from V and 5 bases from J, with 14 bases in between. The CDR3 covers 15 residues. Per germline, CDR1 LGHDT and CDR2 YNNKEL (reference sequence). The CDR3 DNA reads TGTGCCAGCAGCCAAGAGGCTCTAAGAAGCGACGAGCAGTACTTC. This sequence encodes CASSQEALRSDEQYF.

This chain links TRBV11-2 with TRBJ2-5, with no clear D. CDR3 length: 14 amino acids. Germline CDR1 reads SGHAT; CDR2 reads FQNNGV. V dropped 5 bases and J dropped 0 bases, with 10 bases sitting between them. CDR3 loop: CASSPGPYQETQYF. The CDR3 bases are TGTGCCAGCAGCCCCGGACCGTACCAAGAGACCCAGTACTTC.

This clonotype was counted between two and nine times. The chain is built from TRBV20-1 and TRBJ2-5; TRBD1 matches 9 bases. Germline V CDR1 and CDR2: DFQATT, SNEGSKA (reference sequence). The CDR3 loop spans 13 amino acids. V lost 6 bases, J lost 5 bases, and 7 bases stayed unmatched. CDR3 DNA: TGCAGTGCCACGGGGGACAGGGACGAGACCCAGTACTTC. It encodes CSATGDRDETQYF.

This clonotype occurred a few times. The gene calls are TRBV5-1 and TRBJ2-7; D unresolved. In germline, CDR1 is SGHRS, CDR2 YFSETQ. There are 14 residues in the CDR3. Trimming left V 4 bases short and J 0 bases short, with 11 bases between. The CDR3 is CASSERFGSYEQYF. CDR3 sequence (DNA): TGCGCCAGCAGCGAAAGGTTTGGCTCCTACGAGCAGTACTTC.

The table lists this clonotype with a few counts. V and J are TRBV20-1 and TRBJ2-1; no reliable D call. The CDR3 totals 17 residues. Germline loops: CDR1 DFQATT, CDR2 SNEGSKA (reference sequence). Trimming cost V 0 bases and J 9 bases, with 24 bases left between them. The CDR3 nucleotides read TGCAGTGCTAGAGATTCGCGGCCTTATACAACTCACGGTGAGCAGTTCTTC. It yields the protein CSARDSRPYTTHGEQFF.

The V and J genes are TRBV7-2 and TRBJ2-3; no definite D call. Germline lookup yields CDR1 SGHTA and CDR2 FQGNSA. V was shortened by 2 bases and J by 0 bases, with 9 bases between the two germline ends. This CDR3 has 15 residues. The CDR3 sequence is CASSLRVLSTDTQYF. CDR3 bases: TGTGCCAGCAGCTTAAGGGTACTGAGCACAGATACGCAGTATTTT.

The CDR3 DNA sequence: TGTGCCAGCAGCTTTAGCGGGAGGCCTAACAATGAGCAGTTCTTC. Its translation is CASSFSGRPNNEQFF. The V gene is TRBV11-2, the J gene TRBJ2-1, with 10 bases matching TRBD2. V shed 3 bases and J 5 bases; nucleotides not matched to a gene: 4. Looked up from germline, CDR1 is SGHAT and CDR2 is FQNNGV. The CDR3 is made up of 15 amino acids.

V usage is TRBV11-3 and J usage is TRBJ1-3, with D hard to call. CDR1 SGHNT and CDR2 YENEEA come from the germline V gene. The CDR3 is 8 residues long. The chain's CDR3 is CVEAGIYF. CDR3 coding DNA: TGTGTCGAAGCAGGCATATATTTT.

This clonotype was seen a handful of times. This chain links TRBV20-1 with TRBJ2-2; 9 bases match TRBD2. Germline CDR1 and CDR2: DFQATT and SNEGSKA (reference sequence). This CDR3 has 15 residues. Trimming took 0 bases from V and 6 from J; bases not matched to a gene: 5. For the CDR3, the DNA is TGCAGTGCTAGAGATATGGCGGGAGGGCCCGGGGAGCTGTTTTTT. Protein product: CSARDMAGGPGELFF.

This CDR3 reads CTISLSDRDPTGANVLTF. The CDR3 DNA is TGTACCATCAGTTTATCGGACAGGGACCCCACCGGGGCCAACGTCCTGACTTTC. This rearrangement joins TRBV12-3 or TRBV12-4 to TRBJ2-6, with 8 bases identical to TRBD1. The CDR3 covers 18 residues.

This CDR3 reads CASSLRSDTQETQYF. DNA for the CDR3: TGTGCCAGCAGCTTACGCTCGGACACCCAAGAGACCCAGTACTTC. V is TRBV7-8 and J is TRBJ2-5; possibly TRBD1 for D (5 bases). The CDR3 runs to 15 residues. With 2 bases removed from V and 1 base from J, the gap between germline ends came to 11 bases. Germline lookup yields CDR1 SGHVS and CDR2 FQNEAQ.

V usage is TRBV7-9 and J usage is TRBJ2-2; 7 nucleotides agree with TRBD1. The CDR3 covers 17 residues. The V gene's germline CDR1 is SEHNR and CDR2 FQNEAQ (reference sequence). Trimming cost V 3 bases and J 2 bases; bases outside gene matches: 9. CDR3 protein: CASSFFGTVLNTGELFF. CDR3 nucleotides: TGTGCCAGCAGCTTTTTCGGGACAGTTCTCAACACCGGGGAGCTGTTTTTT. The entire variable domain, with the rest obtained from reference TRBV7-9 and TRBJ2-2, is as follows: DTGVSQNPRHKITKRGQNVTFRCDPISEHNRLYWYRQTLGQGPEFLTYFQNEAQLEKSRLLSDRFSAERPKGSFSTLEIQRTEQGDSAMYLCASSFFGTVLNTGELFFGEGSRLTVL.

The chain couples TRBV5-5 to TRBJ2-7, with D maybe TRBD2 (5 bases). The V end was cut by 2 bases, the J end by 3 bases, with 12 bases between. The germline V gene has CDR1 SGHKS and CDR2 YYEKEE (reference sequence). There are 14 residues in the CDR3. The CDR3 protein is CASSFGDGRYEQYF. For the CDR3, the DNA is TGTGCCAGCAGCTTCGGGGATGGACGCTACGAGCAGTACTTC.

This clonotype has just a few counts. This chain connects TRBV27 to TRBJ2-7, with 8 bases matching TRBD2. Germline CDR1 reads MNHEY; CDR2 reads SMNVEV (reference sequence). V lost 0 bases, J lost 5 bases, and 3 bases stayed unmatched. The CDR3 is made up of 14 amino acids. Here the CDR3 reads CASSLSTGGHEQYF. In DNA form, the CDR3 reads TGTGCCAGCAGTTTATCGACGGGGGGGCACGAGCAGTACTTC.

The genes are TRBV4-1 and TRBJ2-7, with TRBD2 as a possible D gene (5 bases). Germline V CDR1 and CDR2: MGHRA, YSYEKL. The CDR3 is made up of 14 amino acids. V was cut by 2 bases and J by 3 bases, with 11 bases left in between. Written as DNA, the CDR3 is TGCGCCAGCAGCCAATTATGGGGAGACTACGAGCAGTACTTC. Translation gives CASSQLWGDYEQYF.

This clonotype was counted at least ten times. CDR3 sequence reads: CASGGLAGGDNEQFF. CDR3 coding DNA: TGTGCCAGCGGAGGACTAGCGGGAGGGGACAATGAGCAGTTCTTC. The rearrangement joins TRBV27 to TRBJ2-1; TRBD2 matches 15 bases. Germline lookup yields CDR1 MNHEY and CDR2 SMNVEV (reference sequence). The trim removed 8 bases at V and 5 bases at J, leaving 4 bases unmatched. The CDR3 has 15 residues.

The chain combines TRBV6-5 with TRBJ2-7, with 7 bases lining up with TRBD1. The CDR3 runs to 13 residues. V dropped 0 bases and J dropped 7; count of bases not matched to a gene: 3. Germline values: CDR1 MNHEY, CDR2 SVGAGI. The CDR3 region has the DNA TGTGCCAGCAGTTACTCGACAGGGTGGGAGCAGTACTTC. It is translated as CASSYSTGWEQYF.

This chain uses TRBV12-3 or TRBV12-4 with TRBJ2-7; D gene uncertain. The CDR3 has 15 amino acids. The V end lost 5 bases, the J end lost 0 bases, and 14 bases lay between the germline ends. The CDR3 spells CASSPFRALSYEQYF. The CDR3 DNA reads as TGTGCCAGCAGTCCATTCCGGGCCCTCTCCTACGAGCAGTACTTC.

The chain links TRBV15 to TRBJ1-2; D possibly corresponds to TRBD1 (5 bases). V was pared by 0 bases and J by 5 bases, with 10 bases between. The CDR3 has 14 residues. Germline V CDR1 and CDR2: LNHNV, YYDKDF (reference sequence). The CDR3 nucleotides are TGTGCCACCAGCAGAGAGGTCAGGGCTTATGGCTACACCTTC. As protein: CATSREVRAYGYTF.

The table lists this clonotype with a few counts. V is TRBV4-2 and J is TRBJ2-5; 7 bases align to TRBD2. J was trimmed by 1 base and V by 3 bases; bases with no gene match: 8. The CDR3 sequence is 16 residues long. The V gene's germline CDR1 is LGHNA and CDR2 YNFKEQ. The CDR3 DNA follows: TGTGCCAGCAGCCATCCCGGTAGCGGGCTCCAAGAGACCCAGTACTTC. Protein: CASSHPGSGLQETQYF.

This clonotype came up a few times. The chain has TRBV12-3 or TRBV12-4 and TRBJ1-1; D is unclear. This CDR3 is 13 amino acids long. V lost 7 bases to trimming and J lost 1 base, with 10 bases between them. The CDR3 reads CASTPRENTEAFF. The CDR3 region has the DNA TGTGCCAGCACTCCAAGGGAGAACACTGAAGCTTTCTTT.

This chain links TRBV19 with TRBJ2-7, with 12 bases aligning to TRBD1. The CDR3 is made up of 17 amino acids. The germline V gene encodes CDR1 LNHDA and CDR2 SQIVND (reference sequence). V lost 4 bases, J lost 1 base, and 8 bases stayed unmatched. CDR3 sequence (DNA): TGTGCCAGTAGTACCACCGGGACAGGGGGCTGGTCCTACGAGCAGTACTTC. Its translation: CASSTTGTGGWSYEQYF.

This clonotype was found a few times. CDR3 sequence: CAISSRDSYSGANVLTF. Here the CDR3 DNA reads TGTGCCATCAGTAGTCGGGACAGCTACTCTGGGGCCAACGTCCTGACTTTC. The chain joins TRBV10-3 to TRBJ2-6; TRBD1 aligns across 7 bases. The junction had 7 bases not matched to a gene; V was cut back by 5 bases and J by 0 bases. The CDR3 is 17 residues long. CDR1 is ENHRY and CDR2 is SYGVKD in the germline V gene.